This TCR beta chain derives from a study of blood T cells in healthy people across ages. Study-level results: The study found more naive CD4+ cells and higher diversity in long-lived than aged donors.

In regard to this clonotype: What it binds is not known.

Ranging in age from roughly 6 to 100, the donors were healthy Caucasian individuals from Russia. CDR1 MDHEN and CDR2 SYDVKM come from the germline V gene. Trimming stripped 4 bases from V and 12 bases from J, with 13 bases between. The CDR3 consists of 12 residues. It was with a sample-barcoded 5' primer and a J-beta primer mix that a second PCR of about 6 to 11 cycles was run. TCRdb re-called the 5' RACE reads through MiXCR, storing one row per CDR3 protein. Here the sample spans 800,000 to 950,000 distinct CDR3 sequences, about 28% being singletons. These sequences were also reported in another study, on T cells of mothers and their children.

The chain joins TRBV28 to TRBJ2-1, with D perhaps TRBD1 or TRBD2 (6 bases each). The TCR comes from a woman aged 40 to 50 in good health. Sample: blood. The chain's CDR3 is CASSWTVGGQFF. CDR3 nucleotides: TGTGCCAGCAGTTGGACAGTGGGGGGGCAGTTCTTC.